This paragraph covers one T cell receptor beta chain sequence. Many counts were recorded for this clonotype. No antigen is known for it. Base qualities are not recorded, but no much larger clone differs from it by a single base. This record belongs to a study of T cells in Graves' hyperthyroidism and ophthalmopathy (dated by TCRdb to between 2018 and 2020). Study-level background: Peripheral blood was collected at initial diagnosis, before any treatment. The approximately 98 discovery patients were randomly divided into training and test sets at a 7:3 ratio. In addition, the study compared T-cell repertoires in thyroid tissue and in blood from about 6 Graves' hyperthyroidism patients. Whether ophthalmopathy could be predicted prospectively was tested in an independent validation cohort made up of about 18 hyperthyroidism patients plus 17 patients who later progressed to ophthalmopathy. To identify distinguishing TCR V-J signatures, a discovery cohort of 90 to 100 patients was used, comprising under 45 with Graves' ophthalmopathy and approximately 58 with stable Graves' hyperthyroidism. The paper describes TCR Vbeta CDR3 sequencing of around 140 peripheral blood samples, made up of under 50 ophthalmopathy patients, roughly 72 hyperthyroidism patients and 17 progressor patients. After sampling, hyperthyroidism patients received methimazole starting at 30 mg daily, and ophthalmopathy patients received high-dose intravenous methylprednisolone.

Ophthalmopathy patients had moderately to severely active disease, Clinical Activity Score of at least 3, NOSPECS grade of at least 4, and duration under 3 months. The study excluded patients with uncontrolled infections, other autoimmune diseases, pregnancy or lactation. Diagnoses relied on clinical symptoms, serum thyroxine and TRAb, thyroid ultrasound and orbital computed tomography. PBMCs were separated from approximately 10 ml of fresh peripheral blood using Ficoll-Paque density gradient centrifugation. Total RNA was extracted with Trizol reagent, and quality was checked on an Agilent 2100 Bioanalyzer. TCR beta CDR3 regions were amplified from RNA transcripts. The first round of RT-PCR for the TCR CDR3 was performed with the HTBI primer set and the Qiagen OneStep RT-PCR kit. A second multiplex PCR round built the libraries, followed by size selection and purification. Sequencing of the libraries was done on an Illumina HiSeq2000 using paired-end 100 bp reads. Per the authors' processing: SOAPnuke was used to process the raw data, with reads discarded if the reads contained adapters or uncalled bases, had a mean Phred below 15, or lacked an exact constant-primer or identifier match. High-quality paired reads were merged using COPE v1.2.5, and each unique nucleotide sequence was defined as a clonotype. MiTCR v1.1 was used to align clonotypes to the IMGT TRBV, TRBD and TRBJ reference segments. The analysis included only V-J combinations with a frequency above 0.0001, which together covered 99% to 99.2% of the repertoires. The TCS score was defined as F50 (clonal expansion) divided by E x V (chaos), with BLOSUM62-based TCRdist calculated between CDR3 peptides within each V-J. Welch's t-statistics and random forest reduced roughly 530 V-J features to 10 to 15, which were used in a naive Bayes classifier (R e1071). TCRdb trimmed the raw reads at Q25, called clones with MiXCR and kept productive beta chains. Every distinct CDR3 protein forms one entry, paired with its most common genes and DNA. TCRdb assigned the V and J calls; the authors' analysis was not used. The table for this sample lists about 250,000 distinct CDR3 sequences; around 25% of them were counted only once. Of the sample, under 40% falls within the top ten clones.

Study-level results and caveats: Sample size was not statistically predetermined, and investigators were not blinded to group allocation. A model built on a 13 V-J signature distinguished ophthalmopathy from stable hyperthyroidism, reaching 87.88% sensitivity and about 81% specificity in cross-validation and 80%/75% in testing. During validation, the model predicted progression to ophthalmopathy a median of approximately 7 months ahead of onset, with almost 71% sensitivity and 72% to 80% specificity. Most expanded thyroid clonotypes (frequency above 0.001) were also detected in blood, a finding suggesting that blood repertoires may reflect thyroid immune responses.

Clipping removes 0 bases from V and 1 base from J, with 7 as the unmatched junction base count. Sequences SGHRS (CDR1) and YFSETQ (CDR2) are obtained from the germline V gene. Reading from cysteine to phenylalanine, the CDR3 counts 17 amino acids. The read is trimmed to its CDR3 DNA, 51 bases read in frame from base 1. The TCR sequence derives from a middle-aged woman with Graves' ophthalmopathy. Sequenced input: blood. Recombination connected TRBV5-1 to TRBJ2-5; TRBD1 lines up with 9 middle nucleotides. The nucleotides read TGCGCCAGCAGCTTGGGGGGACAGGGCTCATTCCAAGAGACCCAGTACTTC. This yields the protein CASSLGGQGSFQETQYF.